The 3 T cell receptor beta chains given below trace back to one sample, sequenced in a study of CD8 T cells in Susac syndrome (dated by TCRdb to the late 2010s). The method behind the library was the immunoSEQ multiplex PCR assay. RNA was extracted using the RNeasy kit, and 0.5 to 1 microgram was reverse transcribed with random hexamers. Clones were called with MiXCR by TCRdb after fastp trimmed the public reads at Q25, and only in-frame beta chains were retained. Each CDR3 protein gets just one entry, which takes the most common genes and DNA from the rows behind it. Here the sample has some 170,000 distinct CDR3 sequences; roughly 95% occur a single time. About 0.095% of the sample rests with the top ten. The material sequenced was CD4+ T cells from PBMCs. The source is a human donor with multiple sclerosis.

This chain joins TRBV7-2 and TRBJ2-2; no definite D call. The CDR3 length is 12 residues. Germline CDR1 and CDR2: SGHTA and FQGNSA. Trimming stripped 1 base from V and 9 bases from J, with 6 bases between. The CDR3 here is CASSLGLRELFF. DNA of the CDR3: TGTGCCAGCAGCTTAGGATTACGGGAGCTGTTTTTT.

The chain couples TRBV7-8 to TRBJ2-1, with 8 bases aligning to TRBD2. The V gene end was trimmed by 5 bases and the J gene end by 5 bases; junction bases not matched to a gene: 8. Germline CDR1 SGHVS, CDR2 FQNEAQ. The CDR3 has 15 residues. This CDR3 reads CASSRFTSGNNEQFF. The CDR3 nucleotides read TGTGCCAGCAGCCGATTCACTAGCGGAAACAATGAGCAGTTCTTC.

V gene TRBV4-2 combines with J gene TRBJ1-4; the D gene is possibly TRBD1 (5 bases). With 3 bases removed from V and 0 bases from J, the gap between germline ends came to 11 bases. Germline assignment: CDR1 LGHNA and CDR2 YNFKEQ. The CDR3 is 16 residues long. DNA of the CDR3: TGTGCCAGCAGCCACCGAACGGGGGCAACTAATGAAAAACTGTTTTTT. Amino acid sequence: CASSHRTGATNEKLFF.